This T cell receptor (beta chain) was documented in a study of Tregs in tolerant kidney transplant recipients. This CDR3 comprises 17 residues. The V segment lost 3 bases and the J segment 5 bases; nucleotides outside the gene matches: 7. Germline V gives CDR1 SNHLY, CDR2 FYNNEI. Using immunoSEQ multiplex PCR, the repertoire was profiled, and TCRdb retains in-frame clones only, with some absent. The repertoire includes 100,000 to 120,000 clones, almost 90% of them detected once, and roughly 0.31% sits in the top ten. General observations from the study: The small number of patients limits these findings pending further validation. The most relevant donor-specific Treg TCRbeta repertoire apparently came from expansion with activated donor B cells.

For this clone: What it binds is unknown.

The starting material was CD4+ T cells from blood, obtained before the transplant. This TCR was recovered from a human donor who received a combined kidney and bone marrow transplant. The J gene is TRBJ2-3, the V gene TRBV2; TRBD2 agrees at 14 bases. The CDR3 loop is CASSDLGLAGEEDTQYF. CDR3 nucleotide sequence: TGTGCCAGCAGTGACTTGGGACTAGCGGGAGAGGAAGATACGCAGTATTTT.